Presented here are 31 T cell receptor beta chains from one specimen sequenced in a study of T cell responses to AZD1222 COVID-19 vaccine. Assay: immunoSEQ multiplex PCR; the TCRdb copy retains only in-frame clones and omits some. This table has about 150,000 clones, 91% appearing once. This specimen consisted of peripheral blood, obtained on day 0 of AZD1222 vaccination. The receptors come from an adult in good health.

V usage is TRBV24-1 and J usage is TRBJ2-5; tentatively, D is TRBD1 (6 bases). CDR1 is KGHDR, CDR2 SFDVKD, per germline. The CDR3 length is 15 residues. V lost 3 bases and J lost 5, with 15 bases in between. The CDR3 is CATSDPRTEGETQYF. The CDR3 coding sequence is TGTGCCACCAGTGATCCCCGGACAGAGGGGGAGACCCAGTACTTC.

V and J are TRBV24-1 and TRBJ1-2; D uncertain. The CDR3 consists of 13 residues. Germline assignment: CDR1 KGHDR and CDR2 SFDVKD. Between the trimmed V and J ends, which lost 4 bases and 6 bases, there was a span of 11 bases. This CDR3 is CATSDLGLHGYTF. CDR3 nucleotide sequence: TGTGCCACCAGTGACCTAGGGTTGCATGGCTACACCTTC.

The chain combines TRBV15 with TRBJ1-2; D ambiguous. Germline CDR1 LNHNV, CDR2 YYDKDF (reference sequence). The V gene lost 3 bases and the J gene lost 5 bases, with 16 bases spanning the gap. The CDR3 totals 15 residues. CDR3 nucleotide sequence: TGTGCCACCAGCAGGGGTCTGCGCGAGAGTTATGGCTACACCTTC. This translates into CATSRGLRESYGYTF.

The table lists this clone with a few counts. The J gene is TRBJ2-6, the V gene TRBV5-1; D remains unclear. V was cut by 0 bases and J by 1 base, with 2 bases left in between. CDR1 SGHRS and CDR2 YFSETQ come from the germline V gene. The CDR3 extends over 14 amino acids. The CDR3 DNA sequence: TGCGCCAGCAGCTTGGCATCTGGGGCCAACGTCCTGACTTTC. It is translated as CASSLASGANVLTF.

The rearrangement uses TRBV19 and TRBJ1-4, with 7 bases identical to TRBD1. The junction had 11 bases not matched to a gene; V was cut back by 9 bases and J by 7 bases. CDR3 length: 14 residues. Germline V CDR1 and CDR2: LNHDA, SQIVND (reference sequence). The CDR3, as DNA: TGTGCCAGCACTAAGGGGGCGCTGGGTGAAAAACTGTTTTTT. This gives the protein CASTKGALGEKLFF.

The V gene is TRBV2, the J gene TRBJ2-1, with 10 positions matching TRBD2. This CDR3 spans 15 amino acids. The germline V gene has CDR1 SNHLY and CDR2 FYNNEI. After removal of 3 bases from V and 6 bases from J, the junction contained 5 bases not matched to a gene. The CDR3 coding sequence is TGTGCCAGCAGTGATCAGGCTAGCGGGAGCAATGAGCAGTTCTTC. Its protein is CASSDQASGSNEQFF.

The gene calls are TRBV5-6 and TRBJ1-5, with TRBD1 matching over 7 bases. The CDR3 is 17 amino acids. Germline assignment: CDR1 SGHDT and CDR2 YYEEEE. Trimming cost V 4 bases and J 2 bases; bases outside gene matches: 12. The CDR3 here is CASSVYRGSVGNQPQHF. CDR3 DNA: TGTGCCAGCAGCGTGTACAGGGGTTCGGTGGGCAATCAGCCCCAGCATTTT.

The rearrangement links TRBV9 to TRBJ2-3; TRBD2 agrees at 11 bases. The CDR3 has 17 amino acids. V shed 1 base and J 4 bases; nucleotides not matched to a gene: 8. Germline loops: CDR1 SGDLS, CDR2 YYNGEE. This CDR3 reads CASSVWASGRMADTQYF. The CDR3, as DNA: TGTGCCAGCAGCGTATGGGCTAGCGGGAGGATGGCAGATACGCAGTATTTT.

This chain links TRBV6-1 with TRBJ1-1, with 11 bases fitting TRBD1. The germline V gene encodes CDR1 MNHNS and CDR2 SASEGT. The CDR3 length is 13 residues. Unmatched junction bases numbered 5, after V lost 11 bases and J lost 3 bases. The CDR3 sequence is CAGGQGAHTEAFF. The DNA of the CDR3 is TGTGCCGGCGGACAGGGGGCACACACTGAAGCTTTCTTT.

This sequence joins TRBV12-3 or TRBV12-4 and TRBJ1-2; no reliable D call. CDR3 size: 13 residues. With 7 bases removed from V and 7 bases from J, the gap between germline ends came to 16 bases. The CDR3 sequence: CASNSVSGPGYTF. In DNA form, the CDR3 reads TGTGCCAGCAACTCGGTTTCTGGGCCTGGCTACACCTTC.

The rearrangement links TRBV28 to TRBJ2-5; D is undetermined. Germline V gene lookup returns CDR1 MDHEN and CDR2 SYDVKM. The CDR3 extends over 12 amino acids. Between the trimmed V and J ends, which lost 4 bases and 4 bases, there was a span of 7 bases. CDR3 sequence reads: CASSSVLETQYF. CDR3 nucleotides: TGTGCCAGCAGTTCAGTCTTAGAGACCCAGTACTTC.

This sequence joins TRBV4-1 and TRBJ2-2, with 13 bases that match TRBD2. The CDR3 runs to 18 residues. Per germline, CDR1 MGHRA and CDR2 YSYEKL. The V and J ends lost 5 bases and 3 bases, in that order; junction bases with no gene match: 9. Here the CDR3 reads CASSFRTSGSRDTGELFF. The CDR3, as DNA: TGCGCCAGCAGCTTCCGGACTAGCGGGAGCCGAGACACCGGGGAGCTGTTTTTT.

J is TRBJ2-5 and V is TRBV10-3, with D possibly TRBD1 on 6 matching bases. CDR1 is ENHRY, CDR2 SYGVKD, per germline. This CDR3 comprises 15 residues. V was shortened by 6 bases and J by 5 bases, with 19 bases between the two germline ends. The CDR3 DNA sequence: TGTGCCATCAGGAGTGGTCTGGGGGCGCAGGAGACCCAGTACTTC. Translating it yields CAIRSGLGAQETQYF.

A single count supports this clone. The V and J genes are TRBV27 and TRBJ2-5, with 14 bases lining up with TRBD2. Germline loops: CDR1 MNHEY, CDR2 SMNVEV (reference sequence). The CDR3 consists of 15 residues. The J segment lost 7 bases and the V segment lost 7 bases, leaving 8 bases of the junction unmatched. The DNA for the CDR3 is TGTGCCAGCACCCCCGGGACTAGCGGGAGAGGGACCCAGTACTTC. Residues: CASTPGTSGRGTQYF.

The genes are TRBV27 and TRBJ1-1, with D possibly matching TRBD1 (6 bases). V lost 3 bases, J lost 4 bases, and 15 bases lay in between. The germline V gene has CDR1 MNHEY and CDR2 SMNVEV (reference sequence). This CDR3 has 15 amino acids. The CDR3 protein is CASSFGGGGSTEAFF. The CDR3 DNA reads as TGTGCCAGCAGTTTCGGAGGGGGGGGGTCCACTGAAGCTTTCTTT.

This rearrangement joins TRBV6-1 to TRBJ1-6; 7 bases are shared with TRBD1. Germline values: CDR1 MNHNS, CDR2 SASEGT. J was trimmed by 6 bases and V by 6 bases; bases with no gene match: 8. CDR3 length: 15 amino acids. The CDR3 sequence is CASRHPTGINSPLHF. The CDR3 nucleotides read TGTGCCAGCAGGCACCCGACAGGGATTAATTCACCCCTCCACTTT.

This clone was found once. The chain carries TRBV21-1 and TRBJ1-1; the table's D call, TRBD1, has no DNA check behind it. TRBV21-1 is a pseudogene. The CDR3 spans 15 residues. CDR3 residues: CASSKAGFTTAEAFF. In nucleotides, the CDR3 is TGTGCCAGCAGCAAAGCGGGCTTCACAACTGCAGAAGCTTTCTTT.

The chain combines TRBV28 with TRBJ1-2; unclear D gene. This CDR3 region has 12 residues. The V end was cut by 4 bases, the J end by 4 bases, with 7 bases between. CDR1 and CDR2 from the germline V gene are MDHEN and SYDVKM. CDR3 region: CASSSYTYGYTF. CDR3 in DNA: TGTGCCAGCAGTTCCTACACCTATGGCTACACCTTC.

The chain joins TRBV19 to TRBJ2-7; D assignment may be TRBD1 or TRBD2 (5 bases each). V lost 8 bases, J lost 4 bases, and 9 bases lay in between. The CDR3 spans 11 residues. CDR1 and CDR2 (germline): LNHDA, SQIVND (reference sequence). CDR3 in amino acids: CASWDGYEQYF. CDR3 in DNA: TGTGCCAGTTGGGACGGGTACGAGCAGTACTTC.

The chain couples TRBV5-5 to TRBJ2-7, with TRBD2 as a possible D gene (6 bases). This CDR3 spans 15 amino acids. CDR1 and CDR2 (germline): SGHKS, YYEKEE (reference sequence). The V end was cut by 4 bases, the J end by 3 bases, with 17 bases between. The CDR3 spells CASSPVSSGVYEQYF. The CDR3 DNA reads TGTGCCAGCAGCCCCGTTAGTAGCGGAGTCTACGAGCAGTACTTC.

This clone was detected once. The rearrangement uses TRBV9 and TRBJ2-7; 8 nucleotides align to TRBD1. Trimming cost V 4 bases and J 2 bases; bases outside gene matches: 5. CDR1 is SGDLS, CDR2 YYNGEE, per germline. The CDR3 is 14 residues long. CDR3 in amino acids: CASSLDRAPYEQYF. Here the CDR3 DNA reads TGTGCCAGCAGCTTGGACAGGGCGCCCTACGAGCAGTACTTC.

CDR3 sequence: CASSLSSTGETQYF. Here the CDR3 DNA reads TGTGCCAGCAGTTTATCGTCGACCGGAGAGACCCAGTACTTC. The chain has TRBV27 and TRBJ2-5; D ambiguous. The V end was cut by 0 bases, the J end by 4 bases, with 9 bases between. The germline V gene encodes CDR1 MNHEY and CDR2 SMNVEV (reference sequence). The CDR3 contains 14 residues.

The rearrangement joins TRBV11-2 to TRBJ2-7, with TRBD2 matching 7 bases. The germline CDR1 and CDR2 sequences are SGHAT and FQNNGV. V was pared by 1 base and J by 4 bases, with 1 base of the junction left unmatched. The CDR3 has 13 amino acids. The CDR3 here is CASSLVGGYEQYF. CDR3 bases: TGTGCCAGCAGCTTAGTGGGAGGGTACGAGCAGTACTTC.

The chain employs TRBV4-1 and TRBJ1-1; no definite D call. The germline V gene has CDR1 MGHRA and CDR2 YSYEKL. With 11 bases removed from V and 1 base from J, the gap between germline ends came to 5 bases. CDR3 size: 10 residues. CDR3 nucleotide sequence: TGCGCCCCAAGGAACACTGAAGCTTTCTTT. Amino acids: CAPRNTEAFF.

V usage is TRBV30 and J usage is TRBJ2-5; D gene ambiguous. Germline lookup yields CDR1 GTSNPN and CDR2 SVGIG (reference sequence). The CDR3 length is 12 residues. V lost 0 bases to trimming and J lost 3 bases, with 5 bases between them. The CDR3 region is CAWSVGKETQYF. CDR3 nucleotides: TGTGCCTGGAGTGTAGGTAAAGAGACCCAGTACTTC.

The genes are TRBV4-1 and TRBJ1-3; no reliable D call. This CDR3 has 18 amino acids. Looked up from germline, CDR1 is MGHRA and CDR2 is YSYEKL. V lost 0 bases, J lost 4 bases, and 19 bases lay in between. The CDR3 protein is CASSQDLAGGSFGNTIYF. CDR3 coding DNA: TGCGCCAGCAGCCAAGATCTCGCAGGAGGCAGTTTCGGAAACACCATATATTTT.

The chain combines TRBV19 with TRBJ1-3; TRBD1 matches 8 bases. This CDR3 contains 16 residues. Losses at the gene ends were 3 bases for V and 2 bases for J; bases not matched to a gene: 6. Germline V CDR1 and CDR2: LNHDA, SQIVND (reference sequence). The CDR3 reads CASSIFSTGAGNTIYF. The DNA of the CDR3 is TGTGCCAGTAGTATTTTCTCGACAGGGGCTGGAAACACCATATATTTT.

The V and J genes are TRBV28 and TRBJ1-2, with D perhaps matching TRBD1 (6 bases). The germline V and J ends were trimmed by 7 bases and 4 bases, with 10 bases remaining between them. Germline V gene lookup returns CDR1 MDHEN and CDR2 SYDVKM. The CDR3 loop spans 12 amino acids. The CDR3 coding sequence is TGTGCCAGCAATCCAGGGGCCTATGGCTACACCTTC. It codes for CASNPGAYGYTF.

V and J are TRBV11-3 and TRBJ2-1, with 13 bases matching TRBD2. Germline assignment: CDR1 SGHNT and CDR2 YENEEA. The CDR3 loop spans 19 amino acids. The trim removed 5 bases at V and 0 bases at J, leaving 10 bases unmatched. The CDR3 coding sequence is TGTGCCAGCAGCCTCGGACTAGCGGGAGTCAGGAGCTCCTACAATGAGCAGTTCTTC. Translation: CASSLGLAGVRSSYNEQFF.

The table lists this clone with a few counts. The chain joins TRBV19 to TRBJ1-1; no reliable D call. Germline-derived CDR1 and CDR2 are LNHDA and SQIVND (reference sequence). The CDR3 sequence is 13 residues long. The V gene lost 3 bases and the J gene lost 1 base, with 6 bases spanning the gap. This chain's CDR3 is CASSIRWNTEAFF. In nucleotides, the CDR3 is TGTGCCAGTAGTATCCGATGGAACACTGAAGCTTTCTTT.

This clone was seen a few times. Other DNA sequences in this sample translate to the same CDR3. The V and J genes are TRBV29-1 and TRBJ1-4, with D unresolved. The CDR3 consists of 12 residues. Trimming removed 4 bases from V and 5 bases from J, with 8 bases in between. The germline V gene encodes CDR1 SQVTM and CDR2 ANQGSEA. CDR3 sequence reads: CSVVATNEKLFF. As DNA, the CDR3 is TGCAGCGTTGTCGCCACAAATGAAAAACTGTTTTTT.